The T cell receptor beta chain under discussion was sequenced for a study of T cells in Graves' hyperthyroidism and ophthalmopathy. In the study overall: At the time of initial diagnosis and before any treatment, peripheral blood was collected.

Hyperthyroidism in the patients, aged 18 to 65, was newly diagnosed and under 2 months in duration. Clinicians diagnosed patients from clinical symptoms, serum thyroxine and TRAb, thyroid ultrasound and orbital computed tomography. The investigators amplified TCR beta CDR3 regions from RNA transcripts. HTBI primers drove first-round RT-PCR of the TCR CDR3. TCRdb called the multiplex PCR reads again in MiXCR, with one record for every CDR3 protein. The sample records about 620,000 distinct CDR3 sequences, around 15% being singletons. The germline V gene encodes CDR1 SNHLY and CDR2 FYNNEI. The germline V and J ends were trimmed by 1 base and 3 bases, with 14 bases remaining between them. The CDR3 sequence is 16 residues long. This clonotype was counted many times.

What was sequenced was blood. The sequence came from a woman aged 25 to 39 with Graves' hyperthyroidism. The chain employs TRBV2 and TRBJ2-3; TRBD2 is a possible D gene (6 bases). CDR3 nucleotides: TGTGCCAGCAGTGAAGGAGGGAGGCGTTTGACAGATACGCAGTATTTT. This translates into CASSEGGRRLTDTQYF.